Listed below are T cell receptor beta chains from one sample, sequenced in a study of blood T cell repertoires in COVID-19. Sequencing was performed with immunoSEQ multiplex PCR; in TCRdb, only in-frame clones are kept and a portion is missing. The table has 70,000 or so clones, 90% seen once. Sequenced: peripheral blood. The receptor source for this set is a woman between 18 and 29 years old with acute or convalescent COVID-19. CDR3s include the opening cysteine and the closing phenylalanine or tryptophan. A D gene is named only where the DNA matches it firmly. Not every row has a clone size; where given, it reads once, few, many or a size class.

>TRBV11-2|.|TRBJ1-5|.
CASSLTGNQPQHF
TGTGCCAGCAGCTTGACAGGTAATCAGCCCCAGCATTTT
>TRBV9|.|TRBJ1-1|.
CASSPRDGVMYTEAFF
TGTGCCAGCAGCCCACGGGATGGGGTGATGTACACTGAAGCTTTCTTT
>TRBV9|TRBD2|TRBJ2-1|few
CASSVGVAGGRNEQFF
TGTGCCAGCAGCGTAGGAGTAGCGGGAGGGCGGAATGAGCAGTTCTTC
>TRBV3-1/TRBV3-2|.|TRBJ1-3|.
CASSQEGSSGNTIYF
TGTGCCAGCAGCCAGGAGGGCTCCTCTGGAAACACCATATATTTT
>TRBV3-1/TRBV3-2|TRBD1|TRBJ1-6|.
CASSQAQGNSPLHF
TGTGCCAGCAGCCAAGCACAGGGGAATTCACCCCTCCACTTT
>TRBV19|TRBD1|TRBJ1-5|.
CASQGGVGNQPQHF
TGTGCCAGTCAGGGGGGAGTGGGTAATCAGCCCCAGCATTTT
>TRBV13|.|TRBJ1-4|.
CASSLGPGLGEKLFF
TGTGCCAGCAGCTTAGGCCCAGGGTTGGGTGAAAAACTGTTTTTT
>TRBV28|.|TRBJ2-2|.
CASRQRTGSGELFF
TGTGCCAGCAGACAACGTACAGGGTCCGGGGAGCTGTTTTTT
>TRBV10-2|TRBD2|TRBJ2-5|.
CASSEFSGGALETQYF
TGCGCCAGCAGTGAATTTAGCGGGGGGGCCTTAGAGACCCAGTACTTC
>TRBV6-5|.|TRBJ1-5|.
CASSSLRGKGRQPQHF
TGTGCCAGCAGTTCGCTACGGGGAAAGGGTCGTCAGCCCCAGCATTTT
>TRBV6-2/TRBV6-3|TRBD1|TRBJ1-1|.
CASSSIGQEQAFF
TGTGCCAGCAGTTCCATAGGACAGGAACAAGCTTTCTTT
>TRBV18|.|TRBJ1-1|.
CASSPKQGDTEAFF
TGTGCCAGCTCACCTAAACAGGGTGACACTGAAGCTTTCTTT
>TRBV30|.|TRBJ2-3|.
CAWITGHASTDTQYF
TGTGCCTGGATTACCGGACATGCTAGCACAGATACGCAGTATTTT
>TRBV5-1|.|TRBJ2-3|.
CASSRNRLDSYTDTQYF
TGCGCCAGCAGCAGAAACCGACTAGACTCCTACACAGATACGCAGTATTTT
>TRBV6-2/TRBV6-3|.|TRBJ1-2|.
CASSLTVDANYGYTF
TGTGCCAGCAGTTTGACAGTGGATGCTAACTATGGCTACACCTTC
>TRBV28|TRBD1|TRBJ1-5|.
CASRGRARQGRGSNQPQHF
TGTGCCAGCAGGGGGAGGGCAAGACAGGGGAGGGGCAGCAATCAGCCCCAGCATTTT
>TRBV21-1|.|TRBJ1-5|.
CASSMLPGQGDSNQPQHF
TGTGCCAGCAGCATGCTCCCGGGACAGGGGGATAGCAATCAGCCCCAGCATTTT
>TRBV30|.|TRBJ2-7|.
CAWSVGRGPYEQYF
TGTGCCTGGAGTGTAGGTCGGGGTCCGTACGAGCAGTACTTC
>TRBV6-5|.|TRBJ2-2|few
CASSTPSSDGELFF
TGTGCCAGCAGTACCCCCTCTAGCGACGGGGAGCTGTTTTTT
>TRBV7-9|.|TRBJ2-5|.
CASSFLETQYF
TGTGCCAGCAGCTTTCTCGAGACCCAGTACTTC
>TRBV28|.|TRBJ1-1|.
CASRSYTEAFF
TGTGCCAGCAGGAGTTACACTGAAGCTTTCTTT
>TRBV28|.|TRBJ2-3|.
CASSFTQDPGRRSTDTQYF
TGTGCCAGCAGTTTTACCCAGGACCCAGGACGGAGGAGCACAGATACGCAGTATTTT
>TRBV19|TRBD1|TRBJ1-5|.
CASSIGGQGYQPQHF
TGTGCCAGTAGTATAGGTGGACAGGGCTATCAGCCCCAGCATTTT
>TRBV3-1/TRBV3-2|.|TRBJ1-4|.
CASSQAGGSREKLFF
TGTGCCAGCAGCCAAGCGGGGGGGTCTCGGGAAAAACTGTTTTTT
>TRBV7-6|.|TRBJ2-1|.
CASSLAVTGNYNEQFF
TGTGCCAGCAGCTTAGCGGTTACCGGGAACTACAATGAGCAGTTCTTC
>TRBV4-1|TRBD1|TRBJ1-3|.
CASSHGQDGNTIYF
TGCGCCAGCAGCCACGGACAGGATGGAAACACCATATATTTT
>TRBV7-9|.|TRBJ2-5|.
CASSLDHERETQYF
TGTGCCAGCAGCTTAGATCACGAGCGGGAGACCCAGTACTTC
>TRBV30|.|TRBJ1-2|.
CAWSTVTYGYTF
TGTGCCTGGAGTACGGTCACCTATGGCTACACCTTC
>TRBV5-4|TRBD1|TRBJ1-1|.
CASSPDRRNTEAFF
TGTGCCAGCAGCCCGGACAGGCGGAACACTGAAGCTTTCTTT
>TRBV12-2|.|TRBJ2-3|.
CASRHPRTGNLVTDTQYF
TGTGCAAGTCGCCACCCAAGGACAGGGAACTTAGTAACAGATACGCAGTATTTT
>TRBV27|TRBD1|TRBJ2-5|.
CASSHHWQGAGETQYF
TGTGCCAGCAGTCACCACTGGCAGGGGGCAGGGGAGACCCAGTACTTC
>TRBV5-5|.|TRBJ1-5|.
CASSSGPPQGDQPQHF
TGTGCCAGCAGCTCCGGGCCACCCCAGGGCGATCAGCCCCAGCATTTT
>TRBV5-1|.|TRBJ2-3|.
CASSLDSPDTDTQYF
TGCGCCAGCAGCTTGGACAGCCCAGACACAGATACGCAGTATTTT
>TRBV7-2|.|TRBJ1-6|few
CASSPRGGANNSPLHF
TGTGCCAGCAGCCCCCGGGGGGGGGCGAATAATTCACCCCTCCACTTT
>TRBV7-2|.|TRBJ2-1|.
CASSPGQGRSSYNEQFF
TGTGCCAGCAGCCCTGGGCAGGGGCGCAGCTCCTACAATGAGCAGTTCTTC
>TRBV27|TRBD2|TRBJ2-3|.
CASSPTSGPTDTQYF
TGTGCCAGCAGTCCAACTAGCGGACCGACAGATACGCAGTATTTT
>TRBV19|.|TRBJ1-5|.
CASSLRQDDQPQHF
TGTGCCAGTAGTCTCCGACAGGACGACCAGCCCCAGCATTTT
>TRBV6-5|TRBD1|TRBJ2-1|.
CASRGQGRNEQFF
TGTGCCAGCAGAGGACAGGGGAGAAATGAGCAGTTCTTC
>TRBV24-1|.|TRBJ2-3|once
CATSDFGGTFSTDTQYF
TGTGCCACCAGTGATTTCGGGGGGACATTCTCCACAGATACGCAGTATTTT
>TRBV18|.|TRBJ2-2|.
CASSSYRDSENTGELFF
TGTGCCAGCTCATCCTACCGGGACTCTGAGAACACCGGGGAGCTGTTTTTT
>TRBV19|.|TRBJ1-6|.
CASSIGNSPLHF
TGTGCCAGTAGTATCGGTAATTCACCCCTCCACTTT
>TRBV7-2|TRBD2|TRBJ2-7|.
CASSFRNGRTSGSYEQYF
TGTGCCAGCAGCTTTCGTAACGGGAGGACTAGCGGGAGTTACGAGCAGTACTTC
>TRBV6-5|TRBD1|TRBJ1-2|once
CASSRDRASGYTF
TGTGCCAGCAGCCGCGACAGGGCGTCAGGCTACACCTTC
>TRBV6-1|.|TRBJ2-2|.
CASSERAGMGAGELFF
TGTGCCAGCAGTGAAAGGGCAGGGATGGGTGCCGGGGAGCTGTTTTTT
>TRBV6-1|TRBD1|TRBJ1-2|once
CASSEWVQGIGYTF
TGTGCCAGCAGTGAATGGGTACAGGGGATTGGCTACACCTTC